The 10 T cell receptor beta chains listed next were all sequenced from one sample in a study of cytomegalovirus exposure and HLA in healthy donors. PCR employed 60 Vbeta and 13 Jbeta primers. The assay was immunoSEQ multiplex PCR, and TCRdb's table has in-frame clones only and misses some. The repertoire holds roughly 120,000 clones, with approximately 79% as singletons. Sequencing was carried out using PBMCs. These receptors were taken from a man over 45 in good health and CMV-seropositive.

The chain employs TRBV18 and TRBJ2-5; D gene uncertain. This CDR3 has 11 amino acids. Germline CDR1 reads KGHSH; CDR2 reads LQKENI. Trimming pared 6 bases from V and 4 bases from J, leaving 6 bases between. CDR3 sequence: CASSPGETQYF. The CDR3 nucleotides are TGTGCCAGCTCCCCCGGAGAGACCCAGTACTTC.

The V gene is TRBV5-1, the J gene TRBJ2-1, with 8 bases lining up with TRBD2. With 4 bases clipped from V and 3 bases from J, the junction kept 9 bases outside the gene matches. The CDR3 length is 16 residues. Germline V lookup: CDR1 SGHRS, CDR2 YFSETQ. The CDR3 loop is CASSPEGGLDYNEQFF. CDR3 in DNA: TGCGCCAGCAGCCCTGAGGGGGGACTAGACTACAATGAGCAGTTCTTC.

J is TRBJ1-1 and V is TRBV19; D remains unclear. The CDR3 runs to 15 residues. The V gene's germline CDR1 is LNHDA and CDR2 SQIVND (reference sequence). Trimming pared 5 bases from V and 1 base from J, leaving 14 bases between. The CDR3 reads CASSPRGWGNTEAFF. The CDR3 nucleotides read TGTGCCAGTAGTCCTCGGGGATGGGGGAACACTGAAGCTTTCTTT.

J is TRBJ2-7 and V is TRBV19; 9 bases align to TRBD1. Germline assignment: CDR1 LNHDA and CDR2 SQIVND (reference sequence). The trim removed 5 bases at V and 2 bases at J, leaving 7 bases unmatched. This CDR3 contains 15 residues. CDR3 protein: CASSAGTGIAYEQYF. The CDR3 bases are TGTGCCAGTAGTGCCGGGACAGGGATCGCCTACGAGCAGTACTTC.

This clone was recorded a few times. The rearrangement links TRBV19 to TRBJ1-1; TRBD1 might be the D (5 bases). Deletions cut 5 bases from V and 4 bases from J, with 17 bases between. The CDR3 length is 15 residues. Germline-derived CDR1 and CDR2 are LNHDA and SQIVND (reference sequence). CDR3 residues: CASSGPREGSTEAFF. DNA of the CDR3: TGTGCCAGTAGTGGACCCAGGGAGGGGAGCACTGAAGCTTTCTTT.

This rearrangement joins TRBV4-3 to TRBJ2-5; the match to TRBD1 covers 9 bases. This CDR3 has 18 residues. Germline CDR1 LGHNA, CDR2 YSLEER. The J segment lost 5 bases and the V segment lost 4 bases, leaving 17 bases of the junction unmatched. The chain's CDR3 is CASSRIGQGSWGVETQYF. Written as DNA, the CDR3 is TGCGCCAGCAGCCGAATCGGACAGGGGTCATGGGGGGTGGAGACCCAGTACTTC.

This chain joins TRBV7-9 and TRBJ1-1; D not resolved. V was clipped by 4 bases and J by 8 bases, with 11 bases between them. CDR1 is SEHNR and CDR2 is FQNEAQ in the germline V gene (reference sequence). This CDR3 has 12 amino acids. CDR3 sequence (DNA): TGTGCCAGCAGCTCCCGGGAACTAGAAGCTTTCTTT. Its protein is CASSSRELEAFF.

In nucleotides, the CDR3 is TGTGCCAGCAGTTCCCCCCTAGCGGGAAGAGAGGCAGATACGCAGTATTTT. Translation: CASSSPLAGREADTQYF. This chain connects TRBV27 to TRBJ2-3, with 9 bases matching TRBD2. This CDR3 has 17 amino acids. Germline CDR1 is MNHEY and CDR2 is SMNVEV (reference sequence). The junction had 12 bases not matched to a gene; V was cut back by 4 bases and J by 4 bases.

The rearrangement joins TRBV7-9 to TRBJ1-6; TRBD1 matches at 7 bases. The CDR3 totals 15 residues. Per germline, CDR1 SEHNR and CDR2 FQNEAQ (reference sequence). Trimming cost V 4 bases and J 7 bases; bases outside gene matches: 7. The CDR3 region has the DNA TGTGCCAGCAGCTACTTAGGGGGCGTCAATTCACCCCTCCACTTT. This encodes CASSYLGGVNSPLHF.

This rearrangement joins TRBV28 to TRBJ2-4, with TRBD1 matching 8 bases. CDR1 and CDR2 (germline): MDHEN, SYDVKM. The ends lost 0 bases at V and 8 bases at J; junction bases unmatched: 6. The CDR3 totals 15 residues. The CDR3 loop is CASSLWQGALDIQYF. The CDR3 bases are TGTGCCAGCAGTTTATGGCAGGGGGCCTTGGACATTCAGTACTTC.